This T cell receptor (beta chain) derives from a study of CD8+CD57+ T cells in acquired aplastic anemia. Whole-study findings and limits: Any difference that existed in CD8+ Simpson's diversity between patients and controls was not significant.

Regarding this clonotype: Its antigen is not known. A much larger clone is a single base away; this may be a read error.

Selection for sequencing was limited to patients who had shown CD8+CD57+ cell expansion by flow cytometry. Every patient was diagnosed with severe acquired aplastic anemia. Germline-derived CDR1 and CDR2 are ENHRY and SYGVKD. The V end lost 5 bases, the J end lost 5 bases, and 6 bases lay between the germline ends. The CDR3 extends over 11 amino acids. According to the study, genomic DNA was the template for TCR beta VDJ and CDR3 profiling. One entry per CDR3 protein results from TCRdb running MiXCR on the reads. The data hold 160,000 or so distinct CDR3 sequences, with around half observed a single time.

Sequencing used sorted CD4+, CD8+, or CD8+CD57+ T cells (not recorded which) from PBMCs. The sequence derives from a human donor with aplastic anemia. The gene calls are TRBV10-3 and TRBJ2-5; D unclear. CDR3 DNA sequence: TGTGCCATCAGTTACTGGGAGACCCAGTACTTC. Residues: CAISYWETQYF.